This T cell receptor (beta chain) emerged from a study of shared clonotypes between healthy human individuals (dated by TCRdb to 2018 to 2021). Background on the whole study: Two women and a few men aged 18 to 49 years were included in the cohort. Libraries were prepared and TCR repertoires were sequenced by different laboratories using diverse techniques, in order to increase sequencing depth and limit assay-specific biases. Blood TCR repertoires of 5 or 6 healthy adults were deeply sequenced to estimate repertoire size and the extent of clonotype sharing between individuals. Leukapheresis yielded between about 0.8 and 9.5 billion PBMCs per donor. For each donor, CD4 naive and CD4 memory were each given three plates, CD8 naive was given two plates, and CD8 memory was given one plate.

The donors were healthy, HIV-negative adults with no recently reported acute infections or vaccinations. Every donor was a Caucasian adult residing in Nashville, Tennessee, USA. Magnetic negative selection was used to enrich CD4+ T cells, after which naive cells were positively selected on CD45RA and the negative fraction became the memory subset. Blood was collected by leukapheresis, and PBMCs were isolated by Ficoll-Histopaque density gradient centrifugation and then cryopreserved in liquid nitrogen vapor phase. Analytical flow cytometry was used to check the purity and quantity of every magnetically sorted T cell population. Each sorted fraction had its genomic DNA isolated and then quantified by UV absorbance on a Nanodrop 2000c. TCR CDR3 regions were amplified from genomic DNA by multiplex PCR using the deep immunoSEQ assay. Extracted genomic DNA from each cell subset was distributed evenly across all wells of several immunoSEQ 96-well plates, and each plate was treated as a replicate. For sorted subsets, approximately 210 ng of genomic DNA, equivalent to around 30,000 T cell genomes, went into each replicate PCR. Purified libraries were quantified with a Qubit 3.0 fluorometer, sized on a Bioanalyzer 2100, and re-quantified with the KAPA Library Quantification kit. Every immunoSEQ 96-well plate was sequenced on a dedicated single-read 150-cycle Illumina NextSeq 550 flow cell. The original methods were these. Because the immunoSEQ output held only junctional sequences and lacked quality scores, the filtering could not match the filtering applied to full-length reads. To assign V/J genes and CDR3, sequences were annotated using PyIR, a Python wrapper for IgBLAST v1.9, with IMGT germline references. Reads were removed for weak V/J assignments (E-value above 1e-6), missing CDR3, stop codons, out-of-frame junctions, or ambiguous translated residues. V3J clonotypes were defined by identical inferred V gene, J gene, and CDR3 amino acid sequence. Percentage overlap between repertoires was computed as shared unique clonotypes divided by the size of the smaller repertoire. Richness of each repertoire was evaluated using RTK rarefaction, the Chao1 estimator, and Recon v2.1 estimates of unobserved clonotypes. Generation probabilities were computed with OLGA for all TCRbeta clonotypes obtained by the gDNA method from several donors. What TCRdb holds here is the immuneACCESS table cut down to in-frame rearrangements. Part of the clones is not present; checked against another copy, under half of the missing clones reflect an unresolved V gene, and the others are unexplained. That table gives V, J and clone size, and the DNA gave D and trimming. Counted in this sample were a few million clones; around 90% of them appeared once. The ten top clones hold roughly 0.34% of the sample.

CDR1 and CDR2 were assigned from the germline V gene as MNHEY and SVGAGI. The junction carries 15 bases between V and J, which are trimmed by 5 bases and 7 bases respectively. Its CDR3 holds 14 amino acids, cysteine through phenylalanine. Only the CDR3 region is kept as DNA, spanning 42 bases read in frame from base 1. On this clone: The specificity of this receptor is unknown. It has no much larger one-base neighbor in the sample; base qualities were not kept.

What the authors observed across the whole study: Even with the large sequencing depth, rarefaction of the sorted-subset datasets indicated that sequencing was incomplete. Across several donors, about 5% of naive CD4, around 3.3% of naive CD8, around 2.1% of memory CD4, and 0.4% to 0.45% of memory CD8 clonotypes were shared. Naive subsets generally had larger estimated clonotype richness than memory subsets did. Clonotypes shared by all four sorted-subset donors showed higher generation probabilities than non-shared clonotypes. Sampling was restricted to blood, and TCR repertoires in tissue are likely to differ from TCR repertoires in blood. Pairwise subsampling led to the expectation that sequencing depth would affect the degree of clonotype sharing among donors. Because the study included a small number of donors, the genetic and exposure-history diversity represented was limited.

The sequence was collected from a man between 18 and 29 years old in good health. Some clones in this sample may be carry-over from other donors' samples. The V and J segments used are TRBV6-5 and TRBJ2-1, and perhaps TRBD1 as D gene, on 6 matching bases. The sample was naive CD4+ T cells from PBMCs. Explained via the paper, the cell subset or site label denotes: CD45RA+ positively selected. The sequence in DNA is TGTGCCAGCAGTAAACAGGTGGGGGCGAATGAGCAGTTCTTC. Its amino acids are CASSKQVGANEQFF.